The entry that follows covers one TCR beta chain sequence. Its antigen is not identified. The CDR3 contains 15 residues. Germline CDR1 reads MNHEY; CDR2 reads SVGAGI. The germline V and J ends were trimmed by 8 bases and 5 bases, with 16 bases remaining between them. The sample belongs to a study of T cell repertoires in ileal Crohn's disease. Across the whole study: Every patient was operated on for stricturing (around 61%) or penetrating (39%) complications. Postoperative therapy was given to about half: 11 thiopurines, 15 to 20 anti-TNF agents.

This table comes from immunoSEQ multiplex PCR, and its TCRdb copy is limited to in-frame clones, with some not included. Of 1,000 to 1,500 clones in the sample, 95% were seen once. Study-level findings and limits: Compared with CD4 T cells, sorted CD8 cells carried more expanded clones. Active smokers at surgery had more clonal expansions than non-smokers.

The source of this sequence is an adult with Crohn's disease. Sequencing used ileal tissue. The V and J genes are TRBV6-5 and TRBJ1-6, with D possibly being TRBD1 (6 bases). In DNA form, the CDR3 reads TGTGCCAGCGCAGGGGTATTACTTGATAATTCACCCCTCCACTTT. Protein product: CASAGVLLDNSPLHF.